The 16 T cell receptor beta chains reported below all come from one sample, sequenced in a study of T cell repertoires in cytomegalovirus infection (dated by TCRdb to between 2018 and 2021). The antigens of these receptors remain unknown. The sample's treatment or condition, from its label and the paper: in vitro stimulation with specific CMV peptide epitopes to enrich CMV-specific T cells. The reads were generated on an Illumina HiSeq 1500. TCRdb trimmed the raw reads at Q25, called clones with MiXCR and kept productive beta chains. Merged by CDR3 protein, the rows form single entries marked with the most common genes and DNA. The sample includes 700,000 to 850,000 distinct CDR3 sequences, with about 33% observed a single time. Around an eighth of the sample is taken by the ten largest. Sequences were derived from cultured CD8+ T cells from PBMCs, sampled from culture after CMV antigen stimulation. The receptor set was obtained from a human donor in good health (CMV status not recorded). Some clones in this sample may be carry-over from other donors' samples.

The chain uses TRBV6-2 or TRBV6-3 and TRBJ2-7; 15 bases match TRBD2. CDR3 length: 17 amino acids. J was trimmed by 3 bases and V by 8 bases; bases with no gene match: 11. Germline V gene sequence: CDR1 MNHEY, CDR2 SVGEGT. The chain's CDR3 is CASEGPGTSGGNYEQYV. CDR3 bases: TGTGCCAGCGAGGGTCCCGGGACTAGCGGGGGGAACTACGAGCAGTACGTC.

This clonotype was counted a few times. V and J are TRBV7-9 and TRBJ2-1; D unclear. CDR1 SEHNR and CDR2 FQNEAQ come from the germline V gene (reference sequence). V lost 5 bases to trimming and J lost 0 bases, with 14 bases between them. CDR3 size: 16 residues. The CDR3 DNA follows: TGTGCCAGCAGCCCCGCGTTAACTACCTCCTACAATGAGCAGTTCTTC. Translation: CASSPALTTSYNEQFF.

Points on this clonotype: A much larger clone sits a single nucleotide away, making a read error possible. The chain couples TRBV27 to TRBJ2-4, with no clear D. Germline V gene data show CDR1 as MNHEY and CDR2 as SMNVEV (reference sequence). Between the trimmed V and J ends, which lost 0 bases and 3 bases, there was a span of 12 bases. The length of the CDR3 is 16 residues. CDR3 region: CASSLSVGTVKNIQYF. Here the CDR3 DNA reads TGTGCCAGCAGTTTATCTGTGGGAACAGTCAAAAACATTCAGTACTTC.

The V gene is TRBV4-1, the J gene TRBJ2-3; D is possibly TRBD1 (7 bases). This CDR3 has 17 amino acids. Germline CDR1 and CDR2: MGHRA and YSYEKL. Deletions cut 3 bases from V and 4 bases from J, with 20 bases between. The CDR3 region has the DNA TGCGCCAGCAGCCATCCGTCAGGAGGGGGCGGGGCAGATACGCAGTATTTT. Amino acids: CASSHPSGGGGADTQYF.

This sequence joins TRBV7-6 and TRBJ1-6; D might be TRBD1 (5 bases). The CDR3 sequence is 14 residues long. Trimming took 5 bases from V and 7 from J, leaving 12 bases between them. Germline V CDR1 and CDR2: SGHVS, FNYEAQ. DNA of the CDR3: TGTGCCAGCAGCAAAACATGGGGCAATTCACCCCTCCACTTT. This codes for CASSKTWGNSPLHF.

This clonotype appeared a few times. The chain carries TRBV29-1 and TRBJ1-2, with 8 bases fitting TRBD1. This CDR3 region has 17 residues. V lost 1 base to trimming and J lost 4 bases; unmatched junction nucleotides: 14. CDR1 and CDR2 (germline): SQVTM, ANQGSEA. The CDR3 DNA is TGCAGCGTTGAAGGGCCCCAGACAGGGGAAATCCCCTATGGCTACACCTTC. Translating it yields CSVEGPQTGEIPYGYTF.

The chain is built from TRBV6-6 and TRBJ2-5, with D possibly TRBD2 on 5 matching bases. The CDR3 spans 15 residues. V lost 6 bases to trimming and J lost 7 bases, with 21 bases between them. CDR1 and CDR2 from the germline V gene are MNHNY and SVGAGI (reference sequence). DNA of the CDR3: TGTGCCAGCAGCCCGTACCGGGTCCCGGCGGGGACCCAGTACTTC. Its translation: CASSPYRVPAGTQYF.

This clonotype has just a few counts. The V and J genes are TRBV28 and TRBJ1-5; D unresolved. Germline loops: CDR1 MDHEN, CDR2 SYDVKM. With 5 bases removed from V and 0 bases from J, the gap between germline ends came to 20 bases. The CDR3 is made up of 18 amino acids. The CDR3 loop is CASSPYFSGSNSNQPQHF. The CDR3 DNA follows: TGTGCCAGCAGTCCCTACTTCTCTGGGAGTAATAGCAATCAGCCCCAGCATTTT. Looking up the rest from reference TRBV28 and TRBJ1-5 gives the full variable domain: DVKVTQSSRYLVKRTGEKVFLECVQDMDHENMFWYRQDPGLGLRLIYFSYDVKMKEKGDIPEGYSVSREKKERFSLILESASTNQTSMYLCASSPYFSGSNSNQPQHFGDGTRLSIL.

A few counts support this clonotype. The chain uses TRBV4-3 and TRBJ2-2; 8 positions match TRBD1. V trimming: 6 bases; J trimming: 5 bases; junction bases outside the gene matches: 8. Germline assignment: CDR1 LGHNA and CDR2 YSLEER. The CDR3 is 15 residues long. The CDR3 DNA reads TGCGCCAGCAGGCGAAGTAGACAGGGGACCGGGGAGCTGTTTTTT. This encodes CASRRSRQGTGELFF.

This rearrangement joins TRBV9 to TRBJ1-1, with 8 bases fitting TRBD1. V shed 3 bases, J shed 1 base, and the junction held 5 bases outside the gene matches. Germline V gene data show CDR1 as SGDLS and CDR2 as YYNGEE. The CDR3 has 15 amino acids. The DNA of the CDR3 is TGTGCCAGCAGCGCCGCCGGGACAGGGAACACTGAAGCTTTCTTT. Encoded protein: CASSAAGTGNTEAFF.

This clonotype appeared many times. The V call is TRBV6-1, the J call TRBJ1-1, with a possible D match to TRBD1 (5 bases). There are 13 residues in the CDR3. V was cut by 6 bases and J by 0 bases, with 8 bases left in between. Germline V gene sequence: CDR1 MNHNS, CDR2 SASEGT. The CDR3 spells CASREGMNTEAFF. The CDR3 DNA sequence: TGTGCCAGCAGGGAGGGGATGAACACTGAAGCTTTCTTT.

This chain connects TRBV7-9 to TRBJ2-7; D may be TRBD1 (5 bases). Germline V lookup: CDR1 SEHNR, CDR2 FQNEAQ (reference sequence). V dropped 9 bases and J dropped 2 bases, with 11 bases sitting between them. This CDR3 has 12 residues. In DNA form, the CDR3 reads TGTGCCAGTCAGGGTTGGACCTACGAGCAGTACTTC. Translating it yields CASQGWTYEQYF.

The gene calls are TRBV27 and TRBJ1-2; D gene ambiguous. Trimming removed 4 bases at V and 2 bases at J, with 14 bases between. This CDR3 spans 15 amino acids. Germline CDR1 is MNHEY and CDR2 is SMNVEV (reference sequence). The CDR3 reads CASSSRTHANYGYTF. For the CDR3, the DNA is TGTGCCAGCAGTTCAAGGACTCACGCAAACTATGGCTACACCTTC.

This chain links TRBV18 with TRBJ2-7; D is undetermined. The CDR3 sequence is 15 residues long. V was trimmed by 2 bases and J by 1 base, leaving 12 bases between them. The germline CDR1 and CDR2 sequences are KGHSH and LQKENI. CDR3 region: CASSPKFPESYEQYV. The CDR3 DNA reads as TGTGCCAGCTCACCAAAGTTCCCTGAGTCCTACGAGCAGTACGTC.

This chain connects TRBV12-3 or TRBV12-4 to TRBJ1-5, with 7 bases lining up with TRBD1. Germline trimming cut 6 bases from V and 0 bases from J; bases unmatched to any gene: 11. The CDR3 loop spans 17 amino acids. The CDR3, as DNA: TGTGCCAGCAGAGCCGGGACAGAGATCTATAGCAATCAGCCCCAGCATTTT. Translating it yields CASRAGTEIYSNQPQHF.

This clonotype was counted between two and nine times. This rearrangement joins TRBV6-5 to TRBJ2-2; 10 bases line up with TRBD1. The CDR3 consists of 15 residues. Germline V lookup: CDR1 MNHEY, CDR2 SVGAGI. The V segment lost 2 bases and the J segment 8 bases; nucleotides outside the gene matches: 5. The CDR3 loop is CASSYRQGASGELFF. Written as DNA, the CDR3 is TGTGCCAGCAGTTACAGACAGGGGGCCTCAGGGGAGCTGTTTTTT.